This T cell receptor beta chain was recorded in a study of blood T cell repertoires in COVID-19. At the level of the study: Some COVID-19 samples were acute and others convalescent; all came from the United States, Italy and Spain. In each case, the material was cDNA or gDNA derived from T cells, B-cell-depleted T cells, or PBMCs.

Authors' methods: Reference gene primer amplification yielded estimated nucleated cell counts. Data came from immunoSEQ multiplex PCR; TCRdb stores just in-frame clones and leaves some out. V, J and clone size reflect that table, while D and trimming were determined from the DNA. Here the sample spans about 120,000 clones, approximately 89% being singletons. There are 16 residues in the CDR3. The V end lost 3 bases, the J end lost 0 bases, and 15 bases lay between the germline ends. Germline V gene sequence: CDR1 MNHEY, CDR2 SMNVEV (reference sequence). The receptor was isolated from a woman in her seventies with COVID-19, enrolled during active disease. The chain links TRBV27 to TRBJ2-7, with D unclear. Material for sequencing was peripheral blood. The chain's CDR3 is CASSFLSRPGSYEQYF. CDR3 bases: TGTGCCAGCAGTTTTTTGTCCCGACCGGGCTCCTACGAGCAGTACTTC.